What follows is one TCR beta chain and its context. The data are from a study of tumor-infiltrating lymphocytes in oesophageal squamous cell carcinoma. Germline values: CDR1 SGHTA, CDR2 FQGNSA. The CDR3 consists of 16 residues. TCRdb processed the PCR reads anew with MiXCR; each CDR3 protein has one entry. The sample consists of roughly 9,700 distinct CDR3 sequences, around 58% of them appearing once. The specimen was esophageal tumor tissue. This receptor was identified in a female donor with esophageal squamous cell carcinoma. This chain uses TRBV7-2 with TRBJ2-7; 7 positions agree with TRBD2. The J call is doubtful: the DNA matches TRBJ2-1 better. The CDR3 protein is CASRGPGLRSYNEQFF. The CDR3 DNA reads as TGTGCCAGCAGAGGACCGGGACTACGCTCCTACAATGAGCAGTTCTTC.